What follows are 25 T cell receptor beta chains derived from one specimen sequenced in a study of shared clonotypes between healthy human individuals. Data came from immunoSEQ multiplex PCR; TCRdb stores just in-frame clones and leaves some out. The table records roughly 2.6 million clones, around nine tenths of them present only once. Sequenced: naive CD4+ T cells sorted from blood. Indicated subset: CD45RA+ positively selected. The origin of the receptors is a man between 18 and 29 years old in good health.

The CDR3 sequence is CASSFGMNTEAFF. As DNA, the CDR3 is TGTGCCAGCAGCTTTGGGATGAACACTGAAGCTTTCTTT. The chain joins TRBV7-2 to TRBJ1-1; D remains ambiguous. Germline-derived CDR1 and CDR2 are SGHTA and FQGNSA. V gave up 3 bases and J gave up 0 bases, with 5 bases separating them. The CDR3 has 13 residues.

This clone was detected only once. This chain joins TRBV11-2 and TRBJ2-5; the D gene is possibly TRBD1 (5 bases). Looked up from germline, CDR1 is SGHAT and CDR2 is FQNNGV. The ends were cut back, 2 bases at V and 2 bases at J, with 9 bases in the middle. CDR3 length: 14 amino acids. CDR3 nucleotides: TGTGCCAGCAGCTTAATTGCAGGGCAAGAGACCCAGTACTTC. Protein product: CASSLIAGQETQYF.

The chain couples TRBV7-2 to TRBJ1-6; 10 bases fit TRBD1. This CDR3 is 18 amino acids long. V was pared by 5 bases and J by 9 bases, with 16 bases of the junction left unmatched. The V gene's germline CDR1 is SGHTA and CDR2 FQGNSA. The CDR3 is CASSLRRYGTGVTSPLHF. CDR3 DNA sequence: TGTGCCAGCAGCCTTAGAAGGTATGGGACAGGGGTAACTTCACCCCTCCACTTT.

The chain carries TRBV28 and TRBJ2-3, with 10 bases fitting TRBD1. With 2 bases clipped from V and 6 bases from J, the junction kept 5 bases outside the gene matches. The CDR3 has 15 amino acids. Germline V gene lookup returns CDR1 MDHEN and CDR2 SYDVKM. The CDR3 nucleotides are TGTGCCAGCAGTTTAAGGGGACAGGGGCTCGATACGCAGTATTTT. Amino acids: CASSLRGQGLDTQYF.

The genes are TRBV18 and TRBJ2-3, with 7 nucleotides matching TRBD1. CDR1 is KGHSH, CDR2 LQKENI, per germline. The CDR3 totals 15 residues. V lost 3 bases, J lost 2 bases, and 5 bases stayed unmatched. The CDR3 reads CASSPPGQNTDTQYF. DNA for the CDR3: TGTGCCAGCTCACCCCCGGGACAGAACACAGATACGCAGTATTTT.

The chain couples TRBV6-5 to TRBJ1-2, with D possibly TRBD1 on 5 matching bases. The CDR3 has 13 residues. Germline values: CDR1 MNHEY, CDR2 SVGAGI. Trimming pared 0 bases from V and 7 bases from J, leaving 9 bases between. The CDR3 is CASSYSGRSGYTF. The CDR3 DNA reads as TGTGCCAGCAGTTACTCGGGACGTTCTGGCTACACCTTC.

The chain recombines TRBV9 with TRBJ2-3; D possibly corresponds to TRBD2 (5 bases). The germline gives CDR1 SGDLS, CDR2 YYNGEE. V lost 0 bases, J lost 0 bases, and 11 bases lay in between. CDR3 length: 16 residues. The CDR3 is CASSVASRTSTDTQYF. CDR3 bases: TGTGCCAGCAGCGTAGCTTCGCGGACTAGCACAGATACGCAGTATTTT.

V and J are TRBV6-5 and TRBJ2-2, with 7 positions matching TRBD2. Trimming took 7 bases from V and 5 from J; bases not matched to a gene: 10. The CDR3 consists of 15 residues. Germline-derived CDR1 and CDR2 are MNHEY and SVGAGI. The CDR3 region has the DNA TGTGCCAGCACTCTCGAAGGGCGGGGGACCGGGGAGCTGTTTTTT. This gives the protein CASTLEGRGTGELFF.

J is TRBJ2-7 and V is TRBV5-4; 8 nucleotides line up with TRBD1. The germline gives CDR1 SGHNT, CDR2 YYREEE (reference sequence). V dropped 4 bases and J dropped 2; count of bases not matched to a gene: 8. This CDR3 region has 15 residues. The CDR3 sequence is CASSLDRVGTYEQYF. CDR3 nucleotide sequence: TGTGCCAGCAGCCTGGACAGGGTGGGAACCTACGAGCAGTACTTC.

This chain joins TRBV21-1 and TRBJ2-7; the tabulated D call, TRBD2, remains unverified against the DNA. TRBV21-1 represents a pseudogene. CDR3 size: 19 residues. CDR3: CASSKIKGTSGVSQYEQYF. Written as DNA, the CDR3 is TGTGCCAGCAGCAAAATTAAGGGGACTAGCGGGGTTTCCCAATACGAGCAGTACTTC.

This clone was picked up a small number of times. The chain recombines TRBV6-6 with TRBJ2-7; maybe TRBD2 (6 bases). Deletions cut 0 bases from V and 3 bases from J, with 12 bases between. CDR3 length: 15 residues. Germline loops: CDR1 MNHNY, CDR2 SVGAGI (reference sequence). The DNA of the CDR3 is TGTGCCAGCAGTTACTCGGTCGGGGGATTCTACGAGCAGTACTTC. It encodes CASSYSVGGFYEQYF.

This chain joins TRBV27 and TRBJ2-1; TRBD1 is a possible D gene (6 bases). Germline V gives CDR1 MNHEY, CDR2 SMNVEV (reference sequence). V was clipped by 0 bases and J by 0 bases, with 18 bases between them. The CDR3 runs to 19 residues. This CDR3 reads CASSLSSRGWPSSYNEQFF. DNA of the CDR3: TGTGCCAGCAGTTTATCGAGTAGGGGGTGGCCTAGCTCCTACAATGAGCAGTTCTTC.

This chain connects TRBV30 to TRBJ1-6; a possible D gene is TRBD1 (6 bases). The CDR3 covers 13 residues. Germline assignment: CDR1 GTSNPN and CDR2 SVGIG (reference sequence). V was shortened by 6 bases and J by 10 bases, with 16 bases between the two germline ends. The CDR3 loop is CACQKNRESPLHF. The CDR3 coding sequence is TGTGCCTGTCAGAAGAACAGGGAATCACCCCTCCACTTT. Based on the CDR3 plus reference TRBV30 and TRBJ1-6, the full variable domain is SQTIHQWPATLVQPVGSPLSLECTVEGTSNPNLYWYRQAAGRGLQLLFYSVGIGQISSEVPQNLSASRPQDRQFILSSKKLLLSDSGFYLCACQKNRESPLHFGNGTRLTVT.

Written as DNA, the CDR3 is TGTGCCAGCAGCCCAGGACAAATCTTACTTGGTGAAAAACTGTTTTTT. It is translated as CASSPGQILLGEKLFF. The chain couples TRBV2 to TRBJ1-4; possibly TRBD1 for D (5 bases). V was trimmed by 6 bases and J by 7 bases, leaving 21 bases between them. This CDR3 is 16 amino acids long. Germline assignment: CDR1 SNHLY and CDR2 FYNNEI. Full variable domain (outside the CDR3, taken from reference TRBV2 and TRBJ1-4): EPEVTQTPSHQVTQMGQEVILRCVPISNHLYFYWYRQILGQKVEFLVSFYNNEISEKSEIFDDQFSVERPDGSNFTLKIRSTKLEDSAMYFCASSPGQILLGEKLFFGSGTQLSVL.

The rearrangement links TRBV6-5 to TRBJ2-7, with 10 positions matching TRBD2. CDR3 length: 15 amino acids. The germline V gene encodes CDR1 MNHEY and CDR2 SVGAGI. The V and J ends lost 2 bases and 5 bases, in that order; junction bases with no gene match: 6. Here the CDR3 reads CASSYELAGVDEQYF. CDR3 coding DNA: TGTGCCAGCAGTTACGAGCTAGCGGGAGTGGACGAGCAGTACTTC.

This chain joins TRBV12-5 and TRBJ1-4; unclear D gene. This CDR3 has 14 residues. V was shortened by 5 bases and J by 1 base, with 8 bases between the two germline ends. Germline V gives CDR1 LGHNT, CDR2 FRNRAP. The CDR3, as DNA: TGTGCTAGTGGTCTAGCGGGAACTAATGAAAAACTGTTTTTT. The encoded protein is CASGLAGTNEKLFF. Combining the CDR3 with reference TRBV12-5 and TRBJ1-4 gives the whole variable domain DARVTQTPRHKVTEMGQEVTMRCQPILGHNTVFWYRQTMMQGLELLAYFRNRAPLDDSGMPKDRFSAEMPDATLATLKIQPSEPRDSAVYFCASGLAGTNEKLFFGSGTQLSVL.

The V and J genes are TRBV5-5 and TRBJ2-3; D unresolved. CDR3 length: 15 amino acids. Germline V CDR1 and CDR2: SGHKS, YYEKEE (reference sequence). V lost 4 bases to trimming and J lost 1 base, with 13 bases between them. In DNA, the CDR3 is TGTGCCAGCAGCCCCCGCCCCGCGGGCACAGATACGCAGTATTTT. Protein sequence: CASSPRPAGTDTQYF.

The genes are TRBV6-1 and TRBJ1-6; 7 bases map to TRBD1. The J segment lost 3 bases and the V segment lost 5 bases, leaving 4 bases of the junction unmatched. The CDR3 loop spans 15 amino acids. Looked up from germline, CDR1 is MNHNS and CDR2 is SASEGT. The CDR3 sequence: CASSLTGNYNSPLHF. The CDR3 coding sequence is TGTGCCAGCAGTTTGACAGGGAACTATAATTCACCCCTCCACTTT.

The chain joins TRBV7-9 to TRBJ2-7; tentatively, D is TRBD1 or TRBD2 (5 bases each). Trimming removed 2 bases at V and 1 base at J, with 9 bases between. CDR1 and CDR2 from the germline V gene are SEHNR and FQNEAQ (reference sequence). The length of the CDR3 is 14 residues. In DNA form, the CDR3 reads TGTGCCAGCAGCTTATGGGACGGTTCCTACGAGCAGTACTTC. It specifies CASSLWDGSYEQYF. The variable domain in full, completed from reference TRBV7-9 and TRBJ2-7, reads DTGVSQNPRHKITKRGQNVTFRCDPISEHNRLYWYRQTLGQGPEFLTYFQNEAQLEKSRLLSDRFSAERPKGSFSTLEIQRTEQGDSAMYLCASSLWDGSYEQYFGPGTRLTVT.

The chain links TRBV5-1 to TRBJ1-1; D gene uncertain. V shed 8 bases and J shed 6 bases, with 14 bases lying between them. Germline CDR1 is SGHRS and CDR2 is YFSETQ. CDR3 size: 12 residues. DNA of the CDR3: TGCGCCAGTAGCGACACAAGCCCTGAAGCTTTCTTT. Translation: CASSDTSPEAFF.

The CDR3 protein is CASSLWDPWGYQETQYF. The CDR3 DNA is TGCGCCAGCAGCTTGTGGGATCCGTGGGGGTACCAAGAGACCCAGTACTTC. The V call is TRBV5-1, the J call TRBJ2-5, with D tentatively TRBD1 or TRBD2 (5 bases each). V was pared by 1 base and J by 0 bases, with 16 bases between. In germline, CDR1 is SGHRS, CDR2 YFSETQ. The CDR3 is made up of 17 amino acids.

This clone was seen more than once but under ten times. The chain has TRBV5-1 and TRBJ2-1; D assignment may be TRBD1 or TRBD2 (5 bases each). This CDR3 comprises 15 residues. CDR1 SGHRS and CDR2 YFSETQ come from the germline V gene. Trimming pared 4 bases from V and 0 bases from J, leaving 11 bases between. CDR3 sequence (DNA): TGCGCCAGCAGCCCGACCGGGACCTCCTACAATGAGCAGTTCTTC. This translates into CASSPTGTSYNEQFF.

A note on this clone: The sample has other DNA sequences that encode this CDR3 too. The chain carries TRBV18 and TRBJ2-7; 8 bases fit TRBD1. Trimming removed 1 base from V and 6 bases from J; junction bases left unmatched: 5. The CDR3 has 14 residues. Germline V gene sequence: CDR1 KGHSH, CDR2 LQKENI. Here the CDR3 DNA reads TGTGCCAGCTCACCACAGGACAGGGTCGGCGAGCAGTACTTC. It encodes CASSPQDRVGEQYF.

The genes are TRBV7-2 and TRBJ2-5; 14 nucleotides align to TRBD2. With V trimmed by 4 bases and J by 1 base, 5 bases remained unmatched. Germline CDR1 and CDR2: SGHTA and FQGNSA. The CDR3 consists of 17 residues. The CDR3 DNA reads as TGTGCCAGCAGCTCGTGGACTAGCGGGAGGACCCAAGAGACCCAGTACTTC. This codes for CASSSWTSGRTQETQYF.

Worth noting for this clone: At the DNA level, this CDR3 is encoded by other sequences in the same sample as well. This rearrangement joins TRBV7-6 to TRBJ1-3; no clear D gene. The CDR3 spans 12 residues. Germline CDR1 and CDR2: SGHVS and FNYEAQ. The germline V and J ends were trimmed by 1 base and 4 bases, with 2 bases remaining between them. The CDR3 protein is CASSLEGNTIYF. The CDR3 nucleotides are TGTGCCAGCAGCTTAGAGGGAAACACCATATATTTT.